The clone carrying this TCR beta chain was detected only a few times. Some clones are missing from TCRdb's copy, which holds only in-frame ones; the method was immunoSEQ multiplex PCR. Altogether a few hundred thousand clones are present, 87% being singletons, with the ten largest covering 10% to 13%. These data come from a study of blood T cell repertoires in COVID-19. CDR1 WNHNN and CDR2 SYGVQD come from the germline V gene (reference sequence). The V segment lost 3 bases and the J segment 7 bases; nucleotides outside the gene matches: 10. This CDR3 has 16 amino acids. Material for sequencing was PBMCs or T cells enriched from blood (not recorded which). This chain joins TRBV10-1 and TRBJ2-1; 9 nucleotides agree with TRBD1. The TCR sequence derives from a man in his late teens or twenties with acute COVID-19. The CDR3 DNA is TGCGCCAGCAGTGATGGCCACAGGGGGCTGAGGAATGAGCAGTTCTTC. Its protein product is CASSDGHRGLRNEQFF.